This TCR beta chain appears in the sequencing data of a study of OX40 agonist ivuxolimab in advanced cancers. Study-wide context: The costimulatory receptor OX40 (CD134) was targeted by ivuxolimab, a fully human IgG2 agonistic monoclonal antibody. Intravenous ivuxolimab was administered to patients every 2 weeks at six dose levels: 0.01, 0.1, 0.3, 1.5, 3 and 10 mg/kg. Among the roughly 50 dose-escalation patients, about 19 had hepatocellular carcinoma, 15 or so melanoma, 9 renal cell carcinoma and 9 head and neck cancer. A male proportion of approximately 83% and a mean age of about 60 years, ranging from about 20 to 80, were recorded for the dose-escalation cohort. Prior anti-PD-1, anti-PD-L1 or anti-CTLA-4 therapy was permitted, and about two fifths of dose-escalation patients had received checkpoint inhibitors. Partial responses occurred in three dose-escalation patients, of whom one had hepatocellular carcinoma and two had cutaneous melanoma. The purpose of peripheral TCRbeta sequencing was to test whether ivuxolimab changed TCR sequence diversity and led to clonal T-cell expansion. The paper covers the monotherapy dose-escalation part of the phase I ivuxolimab trial, which included N = 52 patients. The paper as a whole reports these results and caveats: The antigen specificity of the clonally expanded peripheral T cells was not determined. After ivuxolimab, CD8+ T cells had more expanded clones than CD4+ T cells on average. Partial responders in the 0.1-3.0 mg/kg groups had among the lowest normalized peripheral clonal expansion, especially among CD8+ T cells. At doses of 0.1 to 3.0 mg/kg, clonal expansion of both CD4+ and CD8+ blood T cells was observed from baseline to week 6. Low levels of normalized T-cell clonal expansion were also shown by some nonresponding patients.

Patients with autoimmune disease history or receiving systemic immunosuppression were excluded from the trial. In every dose cohort, peripheral blood was drawn for TCR sequencing at baseline, cycle 4 day 1, and cycle 7 day 1. Samples came from an open-label, multicenter, first-in-human phase I dose-escalation trial of ivuxolimab. Adults with locally advanced or metastatic melanoma, renal cell, hepatocellular, or head and neck squamous cell carcinoma were enrolled in the trial. Before TCR sequencing, CD4+ and CD8+ T cells were separately sorted from peripheral blood. To sequence the TCRbeta CDR3 region, genomic DNA was isolated from the sorted cells. The immunoSEQ Assay was used for sequencing of TCRbeta CDR3 regions. TCRdb retrieved this table from immuneACCESS and kept in-frame rearrangements only. Not all clones are present; in checked studies, unresolved V genes account for under half, and no reason is known for the remainder. The sample table lists under 90,000 clones, roughly nine tenths of them with a count of one. More than 0.15% of the sample is taken by the ten largest.

In the case of this clone: Its antigen specificity is not known. Base quality data are lacking; no much larger clone is found one base away.

At the junction V is shortened by 5 bases and J by 4 bases; bases outside the gene matches: 3. The germline V gene sets CDR1 to SGHNT and CDR2 to YENEEA. The CDR3 contains 14 residues, cysteine and phenylalanine counted. Solely the CDR3 DNA is kept, with 42 bases framed from the first base. The receptor was isolated from an adult with an advanced solid tumor such as melanoma, head and neck, liver or kidney cancer. This sample comprised CD4+ or CD8+ T cells sorted from blood, obtained in a trial of the OX40 agonist ivuxolimab. The chain links TRBV11-3 with TRBJ2-2; 8 bases in the junction line up with TRBD1. This receptor has the CDR3 CASSPGQATGELFF. Read as DNA, the sequence is TGTGCCAGCAGCCCGGGACAGGCCACCGGGGAGCTGTTTTTT.